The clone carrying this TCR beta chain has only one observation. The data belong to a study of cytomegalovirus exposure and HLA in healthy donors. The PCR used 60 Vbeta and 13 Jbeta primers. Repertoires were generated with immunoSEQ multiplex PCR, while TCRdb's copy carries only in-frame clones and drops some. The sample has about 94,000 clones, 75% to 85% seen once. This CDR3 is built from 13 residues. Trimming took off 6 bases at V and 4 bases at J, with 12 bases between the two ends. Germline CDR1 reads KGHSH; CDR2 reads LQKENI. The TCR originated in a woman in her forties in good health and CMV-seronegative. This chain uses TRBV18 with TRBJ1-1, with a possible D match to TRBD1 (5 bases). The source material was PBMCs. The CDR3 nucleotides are TGTGCCAGCTCTACCGGGGGGTTCACTGAAGCTTTCTTT. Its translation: CASSTGGFTEAFF.